This T cell receptor beta chain was captured by sequencing in a study of CD8 T cells in ankylosing spondylitis. Study-level results: Clones linked to disease were reported to show significant enrichment in matched ankylosing spondylitis synovial fluid. Earlier authors reported some of these motif variants in reactive arthritis synovial fluid and blood. Disease-linked clones bore a CD8+ phenotype, appearing relatively rarely in peripheral blood.

This clonotype showed up many times. The antigen is not known. J lost 4 bases, V lost 0 bases, and 16 bases had no gene match. CDR3 length equals 19 residues. CDR1 SGHTA and CDR2 FQGNSA come from the germline V gene. TCRdb used MiXCR to reprocess the 5' RACE reads, holding one entry per CDR3 protein. The sample has roughly 150,000 distinct CDR3 sequences; 30% to 40% are singletons. The chain uses TRBV7-2 and TRBJ1-1; the match to TRBD1 covers 8 bases. This clonotype was obtained from a male donor with ankylosing spondylitis. Sequencing was done on a sample of synovial fluid, either unsorted or a sorted T cell fraction (not recorded which). Here the CDR3 DNA reads TGTGCCAGCAGCTTAGCCCCCGGGACAGGTTCTTATTTGGGCACTGAAGCTTTCTTT. Protein sequence: CASSLAPGTGSYLGTEAFF.